The clone carrying this T cell receptor (beta chain) has just a few counts. The target antigen is unknown. The CDR3 regions of TCR beta were amplified from RNA transcripts. The HTBI primer set served for first-round RT-PCR of the TCR CDR3. TCRdb itself ran the multiplex PCR reads through MiXCR, one entry per CDR3 protein. The sample carries fewer than 900,000 distinct CDR3 sequences, about 17% recorded once. This entry is derived from a study of T cells in Graves' hyperthyroidism and ophthalmopathy. General observations from the study: The model predicted ophthalmopathy a median approximately 6.3 months before onset. Blood held most thyroid clonotypes expanded above 0.001 frequency.

Diagnoses were established using clinical symptoms, serum thyroxine and TRAb, thyroid ultrasound and orbital computed tomography. This clonotype originated in a young man with Graves' hyperthyroidism. Sequenced input: blood.

The CDR3 sequence: CSASTGVAGDGEQFF. CDR3 DNA sequence: TGCAGTGCCTCCACCGGGGTAGCGGGAGATGGTGAGCAGTTCTTC. The chain is built from TRBV20-1 and TRBJ2-1; 9 nucleotides agree with TRBD2. This CDR3 has 15 amino acids. The germline V gene encodes CDR1 DFQATT and CDR2 SNEGSKA (reference sequence). With V trimmed by 6 bases and J by 9 bases, 15 bases remained unmatched.